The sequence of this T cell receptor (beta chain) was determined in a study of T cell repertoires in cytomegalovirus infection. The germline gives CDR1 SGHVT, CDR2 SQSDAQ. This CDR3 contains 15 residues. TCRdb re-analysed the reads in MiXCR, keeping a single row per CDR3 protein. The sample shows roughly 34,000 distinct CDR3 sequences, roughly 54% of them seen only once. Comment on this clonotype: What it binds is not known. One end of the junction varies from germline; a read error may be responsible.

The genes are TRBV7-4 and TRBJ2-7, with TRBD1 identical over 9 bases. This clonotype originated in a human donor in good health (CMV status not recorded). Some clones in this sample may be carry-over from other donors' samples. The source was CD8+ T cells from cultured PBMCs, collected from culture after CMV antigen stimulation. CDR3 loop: CDSSFRYRGLYEQYF. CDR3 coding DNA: TGTGACAGCAGCTTTAGGTACAGGGGGCTTTACGAGCAGTACTTC.